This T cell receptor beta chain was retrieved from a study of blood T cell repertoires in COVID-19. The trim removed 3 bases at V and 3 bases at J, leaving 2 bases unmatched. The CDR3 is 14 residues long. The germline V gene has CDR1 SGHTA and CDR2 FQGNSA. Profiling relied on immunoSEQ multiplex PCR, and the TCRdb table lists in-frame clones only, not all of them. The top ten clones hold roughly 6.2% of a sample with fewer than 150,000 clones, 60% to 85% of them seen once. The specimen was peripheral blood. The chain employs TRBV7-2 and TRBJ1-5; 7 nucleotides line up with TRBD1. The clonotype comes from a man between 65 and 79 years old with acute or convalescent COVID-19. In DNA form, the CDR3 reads TGTGCCAGCAGCTTGGACAGGATCAATCAGCCCCAGCATTTT. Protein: CASSLDRINQPQHF.